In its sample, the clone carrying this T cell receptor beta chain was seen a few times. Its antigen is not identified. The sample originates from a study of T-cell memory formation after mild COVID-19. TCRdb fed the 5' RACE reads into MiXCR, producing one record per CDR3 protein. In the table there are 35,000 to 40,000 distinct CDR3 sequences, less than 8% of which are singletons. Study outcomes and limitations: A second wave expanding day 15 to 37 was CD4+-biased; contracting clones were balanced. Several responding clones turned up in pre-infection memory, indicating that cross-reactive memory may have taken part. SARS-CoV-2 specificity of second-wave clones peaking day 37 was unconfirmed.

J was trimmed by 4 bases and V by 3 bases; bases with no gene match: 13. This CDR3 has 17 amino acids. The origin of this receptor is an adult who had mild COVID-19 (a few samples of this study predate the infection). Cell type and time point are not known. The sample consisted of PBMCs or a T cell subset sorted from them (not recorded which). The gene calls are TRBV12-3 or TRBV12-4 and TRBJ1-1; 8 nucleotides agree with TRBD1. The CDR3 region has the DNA TGTGCCAGCAGTTTCAGGACAGGGCTGACGTATTCCACTGAAGCTTTCTTT. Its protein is CASSFRTGLTYSTEAFF.